This entry lists 30 T cell receptor beta chains sequenced from one sample in a study of CD8+ T cells in alopecia areata (dated by TCRdb to between 2018 and 2020). This specimen's time point label, per the study, means: roughly 24 weeks on oral tofacitinib. The sample's treatment or condition, from its label and the paper: oral pan-JAK inhibitor, 5-10 mg twice daily. Libraries were made using the immunoSEQ multiplex PCR assay. RNA was extracted from all samples and reverse transcribed into cDNA, which served as template for TCR sequencing. The immuneACCESS repertoire file appears here via TCRdb, limited to in-frame rearrangements. These files lack a portion of the clones; in checked studies, under half of the deficit traces to unresolved V genes, and the cause of the others is not known. In all, the sample holds about 200,000 clones, and roughly 60% of those were seen once. The ten top clones hold under 1.2% of the sample.

Sample: CD4+ T cells sorted from blood, taken at week 24, from a patient treated with tofacitinib. The receptor source for this set is a human donor with alopecia areata.

This clone was picked up a small number of times. V and J are TRBV28 and TRBJ2-1; D is ambiguous. Trimming cost V 3 bases and J 4 bases, with 7 bases left between them. The CDR3 spans 13 residues. Germline CDR1 is MDHEN and CDR2 is SYDVKM. DNA of the CDR3: TGTGCCAGCAGTTTGGGCAGATACAATGAGCAGTTCTTC. Encoded protein: CASSLGRYNEQFF.

This clone showed up just a few times. V usage is TRBV29-1 and J usage is TRBJ1-4, with 7 bases identical to TRBD1. Germline-derived CDR1 and CDR2 are SQVTM and ANQGSEA. V lost 5 bases to trimming and J lost 8 bases; unmatched junction nucleotides: 11. The CDR3 is made up of 14 amino acids. The CDR3 DNA reads TGCAGCGTTTTTGGCGACAGGGATAGGGAAAAACTGTTTTTT. It yields the protein CSVFGDRDREKLFF. Full variable domain (outside the CDR3, taken from reference TRBV29-1 and TRBJ1-4): SAVISQKPSRDICQRGTSLTIQCQVDSQVTMMFWYRQQPGQSLTLIATANQGSEATYESGFVIDKFPISRPNLTFSTLTVSNMSPEDSSIYLCSVFGDRDREKLFFGSGTQLSVL.

This clone was detected only a few times. The chain combines TRBV4-3 with TRBJ2-1; D is perhaps TRBD2 (7 bases). Per germline, CDR1 LGHNA and CDR2 YSLEER. Trimming stripped 4 bases from V and 10 bases from J, with 17 bases between. The CDR3 loop spans 14 amino acids. The CDR3 loop reads CASSRGGGVMEQFF. CDR3 nucleotides: TGCGCCAGCAGCCGGGGGGGCGGGGTCATGGAGCAGTTCTTC.

This chain uses TRBV6-6 with TRBJ2-7; D is unresolved. Trimming stripped 5 bases from V and 7 bases from J, with 6 bases between. CDR1 is MNHNY and CDR2 is SVGAGI in the germline V gene (reference sequence). The CDR3 spans 10 residues. CDR3 DNA: TGTGCCAGCAGTGAACGGGAGCAGTACTTC. This gives the protein CASSEREQYF.

This clone showed up just a few times. The chain couples TRBV4-3 to TRBJ2-1; D is perhaps TRBD1 (6 bases). V was trimmed by 1 base and J by 6 bases, leaving 19 bases between them. Germline values: CDR1 LGHNA, CDR2 YSLEER. The CDR3 is made up of 17 amino acids. CDR3 protein: CASSQGFMRQAGNEQFF. In nucleotides, the CDR3 is TGCGCCAGCAGCCAAGGGTTTATGAGACAGGCTGGCAATGAGCAGTTCTTC.

This clone was detected a few times. J is TRBJ1-5 and V is TRBV30; D ambiguous. The germline V gene encodes CDR1 GTSNPN and CDR2 SVGIG (reference sequence). Deletions cut 2 bases from V and 3 bases from J, with 14 bases between. This CDR3 is built from 15 residues. CDR3 bases: TGTGCCTGGAGTCCGATGGGGTGGTACAATCAGCCCCAGCATTTT. This gives the protein CAWSPMGWYNQPQHF.

The chain uses TRBV5-1 and TRBJ2-3; D uncertain. The germline CDR1 and CDR2 sequences are SGHRS and YFSETQ. V was pared by 5 bases and J by 3 bases, with 4 bases between. This CDR3 contains 11 residues. The CDR3 is CASRETDTQYF. CDR3 coding DNA: TGCGCCAGCAGGGAGACAGATACGCAGTATTTT.

This chain joins TRBV5-1 and TRBJ2-2; possibly TRBD1 for D (5 bases). Trimming removed 4 bases at V and 6 bases at J, with 10 bases between. The CDR3 is 13 residues long. CDR1 and CDR2 (germline): SGHRS, YFSETQ. The CDR3 DNA is TGCGCCAGCAGCCTCCAGGGCCCCGGGGAGCTGTTTTTT. Its translation: CASSLQGPGELFF.

This sequence joins TRBV2 and TRBJ2-1; possible D gene TRBD1, 6 bases. Germline V gives CDR1 SNHLY, CDR2 FYNNEI. The CDR3 runs to 13 residues. V lost 4 bases and J lost 4, with 8 bases in between. CDR3 sequence (DNA): TGTGCCAGCAGTGGGGACATGTACAATGAGCAGTTCTTC. This translates into CASSGDMYNEQFF.

The V gene is TRBV6-1, the J gene TRBJ1-1; TRBD1 might be the D (5 bases). The CDR3 runs 14 residues. The germline CDR1 and CDR2 sequences are MNHNS and SASEGT. V dropped 8 bases and J dropped 1 base, with 14 bases sitting between them. The CDR3, as DNA: TGTGCCAGCGGGTCTGGGGCAACGAACACTGAAGCTTTCTTT. This sequence encodes CASGSGATNTEAFF.

The table lists this clone with a few counts. The gene calls are TRBV29-1 and TRBJ1-5; D not certain. Trimming took 4 bases from V and 5 from J, leaving 15 bases between them. Looked up from germline, CDR1 is SQVTM and CDR2 is ANQGSEA. The CDR3 has 14 amino acids. As DNA, the CDR3 is TGCAGCGTTGGGCTGGGTTCATTGGATCAGCCCCAGCATTTT. This gives the protein CSVGLGSLDQPQHF.

This clone was observed once. The J gene is TRBJ1-1, the V gene TRBV25-1; D unresolved. In germline, CDR1 is MGHDK, CDR2 SYGVNS. Trimming removed 1 base from V and 1 base from J, with 7 bases in between. The CDR3 extends over 14 amino acids. The CDR3 loop reads CASSEFGANTEAFF. The CDR3 bases are TGTGCCAGCAGTGAATTCGGCGCGAACACTGAAGCTTTCTTT.

The V gene is TRBV30, the J gene TRBJ2-3; TRBD1 aligns across 10 bases. The CDR3 runs 16 residues. The germline CDR1 and CDR2 sequences are GTSNPN and SVGIG (reference sequence). V gave up 4 bases and J gave up 2 bases; unmatched junction bases: 9. CDR3 in amino acids: CAWKRWDRGFTDTQYF. The CDR3 region has the DNA TGTGCCTGGAAAAGGTGGGACAGGGGATTCACAGATACGCAGTATTTT.

The gene calls are TRBV29-1 and TRBJ2-3; 9 bases fit TRBD1. This CDR3 has 14 residues. V lost 3 bases to trimming and J lost 1 base; unmatched junction nucleotides: 2. Germline V gene data show CDR1 as SQVTM and CDR2 as ANQGSEA. The CDR3 spells CSVEDRGGTDTQYF. In DNA, the CDR3 is TGCAGCGTTGAGGACAGGGGCGGCACAGATACGCAGTATTTT.

The chain carries TRBV6-5 and TRBJ2-7; D is unresolved. The ends were cut back, 7 bases at V and 0 bases at J, with 13 bases in the middle. The CDR3 is made up of 14 amino acids. The germline V gene encodes CDR1 MNHEY and CDR2 SVGAGI. The CDR3 here is CASTGGSSSYEQYF. The DNA of the CDR3 is TGTGCCAGCACCGGCGGTTCCAGCTCCTACGAGCAGTACTTC.

This clone was seen just once. The chain joins TRBV10-3 to TRBJ2-5, with TRBD2 as a possible D gene (7 bases). There are 15 residues in the CDR3. Trimming stripped 4 bases from V and 4 bases from J, with 16 bases between. CDR1 and CDR2 (germline): ENHRY, SYGVKD. CDR3 nucleotides: TGTGCCATCAGTGGGGAGGGGGGCCTTGCAGAGACCCAGTACTTC. Translating it yields CAISGEGGLAETQYF.

The rearrangement links TRBV29-1 to TRBJ1-1, with 9 bases that match TRBD1. V dropped 8 bases and J dropped 4; count of bases not matched to a gene: 17. Germline CDR1 reads SQVTM; CDR2 reads ANQGSEA. The CDR3 totals 16 residues. CDR3 sequence: CSLSKKLTGGITEAFF. In DNA form, the CDR3 reads TGCAGCCTCAGCAAGAAGTTAACAGGGGGCATCACTGAAGCTTTCTTT.

This clone was observed a few times. The chain uses TRBV30 and TRBJ2-3, with D perhaps TRBD1 (5 bases). Trimming cost V 2 bases and J 2 bases, with 8 bases left between them. This CDR3 spans 13 amino acids. The germline V gene encodes CDR1 GTSNPN and CDR2 SVGIG (reference sequence). The CDR3: CAWSTGLTDTQYF. DNA for the CDR3: TGTGCCTGGAGTACAGGTCTCACAGATACGCAGTATTTT.

The rearrangement uses TRBV7-3 and TRBJ2-5, with D possibly matching TRBD1 (6 bases). V was shortened by 5 bases and J by 2 bases, with 9 bases between the two germline ends. The CDR3 loop spans 13 amino acids. The germline V gene has CDR1 SGHTA and CDR2 FQGTGA. The CDR3 region has the DNA TGTGCCAGCAGCCTGGGGACACAAGAGACCCAGTACTTC. Protein: CASSLGTQETQYF.

V usage is TRBV30 and J usage is TRBJ1-1; TRBD1 is a possible D gene (6 bases). The germline V and J ends were trimmed by 5 bases and 3 bases, with 22 bases remaining between them. CDR3 length equals 16 residues. CDR1 and CDR2 (germline): GTSNPN, SVGIG (reference sequence). The CDR3 sequence: CAWRDMGRGRDTEAFF. CDR3 sequence (DNA): TGTGCCTGGCGAGACATGGGCAGGGGAAGAGACACTGAAGCTTTCTTT.

This clone was detected a few times. The rearrangement uses TRBV29-1 and TRBJ2-5; weak D call: TRBD1 (5 bases). Germline loops: CDR1 SQVTM, CDR2 ANQGSEA. The CDR3 is made up of 13 amino acids. Trimming cost V 4 bases and J 2 bases, with 11 bases left between them. CDR3 sequence: CSVGAGPQETQYF. The CDR3, as DNA: TGCAGCGTTGGGGCAGGGCCTCAAGAGACCCAGTACTTC. Filled out from reference TRBV29-1 and TRBJ2-5, the complete variable domain reads SAVISQKPSRDICQRGTSLTIQCQVDSQVTMMFWYRQQPGQSLTLIATANQGSEATYESGFVIDKFPISRPNLTFSTLTVSNMSPEDSSIYLCSVGAGPQETQYFGPGTRLLVL.

The DNA of the CDR3 is TGTGCCAGCAGCTTAACGCTATACGAGCAGTACTTC. Its translation is CASSLTLYEQYF. V gene TRBV7-2 combines with J gene TRBJ2-7; D call uncertain. V dropped 2 bases and J dropped 4 bases, with 6 bases sitting between them. CDR1 and CDR2 from the germline V gene are SGHTA and FQGNSA. The CDR3 covers 12 residues.

This clone was seen a handful of times. The J gene is TRBJ1-1, the V gene TRBV27, with D hard to call. Germline-derived CDR1 and CDR2 are MNHEY and SMNVEV (reference sequence). The CDR3 has 12 amino acids. Between the trimmed V and J ends, which lost 7 bases and 2 bases, there was a span of 8 bases. The CDR3 DNA is TGTGCCAGCAAGAACAGAAACACTGAAGCTTTCTTT. It encodes CASKNRNTEAFF.

The V gene is TRBV7-2, the J gene TRBJ2-7, with D possibly being TRBD2 (6 bases). The V gene lost 5 bases and the J gene lost 4 bases, with 18 bases spanning the gap. This CDR3 spans 15 amino acids. The germline V gene has CDR1 SGHTA and CDR2 FQGNSA. CDR3 sequence (DNA): TGTGCCAGCAGCCCCCAACGGGGGTCTCCATACGAGCAGTACTTC. Its translation is CASSPQRGSPYEQYF.

A few counts support this clone. V and J are TRBV6-5 and TRBJ2-2; TRBD1 is a possible D gene (5 bases). CDR3 length: 14 amino acids. Trimming pared 6 bases from V and 0 bases from J, leaving 8 bases between. Looked up from germline, CDR1 is MNHEY and CDR2 is SVGAGI. CDR3 loop: CASRKGTNTGELFF. The DNA for the CDR3 is TGTGCCAGCAGAAAGGGGACGAACACCGGGGAGCTGTTTTTT.

The chain is built from TRBV7-9 and TRBJ2-3, with TRBD1 identical over 7 bases. From germline, CDR1 is SEHNR and CDR2 FQNEAQ (reference sequence). The CDR3 sequence is 14 residues long. J was trimmed by 4 bases and V by 5 bases; bases with no gene match: 6. The CDR3 here is CASSIGQVPDTQYF. The CDR3 DNA is TGTGCCAGCAGCATTGGACAGGTCCCAGATACGCAGTATTTT.

The chain has TRBV30 and TRBJ1-5; D remains unclear. The CDR3 length is 14 residues. Trimming left V 1 base short and J 2 bases short, with 9 bases between. Germline values: CDR1 GTSNPN, CDR2 SVGIG (reference sequence). The CDR3 region has the DNA TGTGCCTGGAGTGGCCTGGAGGGCAATCAGCCCCAGCATTTT. This sequence encodes CAWSGLEGNQPQHF.

This clone was counted only a few times. This chain uses TRBV7-3 with TRBJ2-7, with 9 bases lining up with TRBD1. Per the germline V gene, CDR1 is SGHTA and CDR2 is FQGTGA. J gave up 5 bases and V 5 bases, and 10 bases lay outside the gene matches. This CDR3 region has 15 residues. CDR3 sequence: CASSLQGAFLNEQYF. CDR3 sequence (DNA): TGTGCCAGCAGCCTACAGGGGGCCTTTCTAAACGAGCAGTACTTC.

This sequence joins TRBV10-3 and TRBJ1-4; D possibly corresponds to TRBD1 (5 bases). Germline CDR1 and CDR2: ENHRY and SYGVKD. CDR3 length: 13 residues. V lost 10 bases, J lost 8 bases, and 17 bases lay in between. The CDR3 protein is CATHARRDEKLFF. The CDR3 DNA sequence: TGTGCCACGCACGCGAGGCGGGACGAAAAACTGTTTTTT.

This clone was seen only once. V gene TRBV14 combines with J gene TRBJ2-1; tentative D call: TRBD1 (5 bases). V was trimmed by 6 bases and J by 6 bases, leaving 15 bases between them. CDR1 and CDR2 (germline): SGHDN, FVKESK. The CDR3 consists of 14 residues. The CDR3, as DNA: TGTGCCAGCAGTTCCAGGTTAGGGGTCAATGAGCAGTTCTTC. Encoded protein: CASSSRLGVNEQFF.